This passage covers 18 T cell receptor beta chains from one sample sequenced in a study of cytomegalovirus exposure and HLA in healthy donors. PCR primers comprised 60 Vbeta and 13 Jbeta primers. TCRdb keeps only in-frame clones here, not all; method: immunoSEQ multiplex PCR. Here the sample spans about 150,000 clones, roughly 9.8% being singletons. The sequencing input was PBMCs. These receptors were taken from a man aged 45 to 65 in good health and CMV-seronegative.

This sequence joins TRBV14 and TRBJ1-2; D is uncertain. The length of the CDR3 is 15 residues. Germline assignment: CDR1 SGHDN and CDR2 FVKESK. With 0 bases removed from V and 7 bases from J, the gap between germline ends came to 15 bases. CDR3 sequence reads: CASSQDPRPVGGYTF. Here the CDR3 DNA reads TGTGCCAGCAGCCAAGATCCCAGGCCTGTGGGTGGCTACACCTTC.

This clone was counted only a few times. V gene TRBV7-6 combines with J gene TRBJ2-2; tentatively, D is TRBD2 (6 bases). Germline assignment: CDR1 SGHVS and CDR2 FNYEAQ. The CDR3 extends over 14 amino acids. V shed 4 bases and J shed 6 bases, with 12 bases lying between them. CDR3 bases: TGTGCCAGCAGCTCTGCCAGGGACTCCGGGGAGCTGTTTTTT. It yields the protein CASSSARDSGELFF. The full variable domain, rest sourced from reference TRBV7-6 and TRBJ2-2, is GAGVSQSPRYKVTKRGQDVALRCDPISGHVSLYWYRQALGQGPEFLTYFNYEAQQDKSGLPNDRFSAERPEGSISTLTIQRTEQRDSAMYRCASSSARDSGELFFGEGSRLTVL.

The J gene is TRBJ2-1, the V gene TRBV7-7; weak D call: TRBD2 (6 bases). Germline V lookup: CDR1 SSHAT, CDR2 FNYEAQ (reference sequence). Trimming removed 5 bases at V and 2 bases at J, with 13 bases between. The CDR3 length is 15 residues. CDR3 nucleotide sequence: TGTGCCAGCAGCCAGTCCCCGGGGGCCTACAATGAGCAGTTCTTC. Its protein product is CASSQSPGAYNEQFF.

This chain uses TRBV5-4 with TRBJ1-5; D ambiguous. Trimming left V 4 bases short and J 7 bases short, with 12 bases between. Germline V lookup: CDR1 SGHNT, CDR2 YYREEE (reference sequence). This CDR3 spans 13 amino acids. This chain's CDR3 is CASSPAPGQPQHF. The CDR3 bases are TGTGCCAGCAGCCCGGCCCCGGGGCAGCCCCAGCATTTT.

This rearrangement joins TRBV6-5 to TRBJ2-3, with TRBD2 matching 8 bases. CDR3 length equals 14 residues. The V gene's germline CDR1 is MNHEY and CDR2 SVGAGI. The CDR3 sequence: CAVRGGILTDTQYF. The CDR3 DNA is TGTGCAGTTCGGGGGGGGATTTTGACAGATACGCAGTATTTT.

The sample holds a few counts of this clone. The chain recombines TRBV5-6 with TRBJ2-5, with TRBD2 matching 7 bases. CDR1 and CDR2 (germline): SGHDT, YYEEEE. V trimming: 0 bases; J trimming: 4 bases; junction bases outside the gene matches: 9. The CDR3 is 16 amino acids. In nucleotides, the CDR3 is TGTGCCAGCAGCTTGGAGGCGCGGGAGATTCTAGAGACCCAGTACTTC. Protein: CASSLEAREILETQYF.

The chain combines TRBV11-2 with TRBJ2-2; D call uncertain. CDR1 and CDR2 (germline): SGHAT, FQNNGV. This CDR3 has 15 residues. Deletions cut 5 bases from V and 3 bases from J, with 13 bases between. This CDR3 reads CASSPSWQYTGELFF. The CDR3 bases are TGTGCCAGCAGCCCGTCGTGGCAGTACACCGGGGAGCTGTTTTTT.

A few counts support this clone. The genes are TRBV6-5 and TRBJ2-5; a weak D match, TRBD2 (6 bases). CDR1 and CDR2 from the germline V gene are MNHEY and SVGAGI. With 6 bases removed from V and 4 bases from J, the gap between germline ends came to 15 bases. The CDR3 loop spans 14 amino acids. The DNA for the CDR3 is TGTGCCAGCAGCGATCTTTGGGGGGTAGAGACCCAGTACTTC. This gives the protein CASSDLWGVETQYF.

In this sample, this clone turned up a few times. The gene calls are TRBV14 and TRBJ1-2, with 7 bases lining up with TRBD1. The ends lost 2 bases at V and 4 bases at J; junction bases unmatched: 7. The CDR3 consists of 15 residues. Germline lookup yields CDR1 SGHDN and CDR2 FVKESK. The CDR3 is CASSQNEGGGYGYTF. The CDR3 coding sequence is TGTGCCAGCAGCCAAAATGAAGGGGGCGGCTATGGCTACACCTTC.

The rearrangement links TRBV5-4 to TRBJ2-7; D is unclear. Germline CDR1 is SGHNT and CDR2 is YYREEE (reference sequence). CDR3 length: 15 amino acids. The V gene lost 0 bases and the J gene lost 3 bases, with 13 bases spanning the gap. CDR3 region: CASSLGRNEIYEQYF. DNA for the CDR3: TGTGCCAGCAGCTTGGGGCGGAACGAGATCTACGAGCAGTACTTC.

This clone was seen only a few times. The gene calls are TRBV6-4 and TRBJ2-1; 13 nucleotides line up with TRBD2. Germline V gene data show CDR1 as MRHNA and CDR2 as SNTAGT. V dropped 0 bases and J dropped 8; count of bases not matched to a gene: 1. The CDR3 length is 15 residues. DNA of the CDR3: TGTGCCAGCAGTGACTCAACTAGCGGGGGGGATGAGCAGTTCTTC. Residues: CASSDSTSGGDEQFF.

This rearrangement joins TRBV2 to TRBJ1-1; 9 positions match TRBD1. V lost 6 bases, J lost 3 bases, and 5 bases stayed unmatched. Germline CDR1 is SNHLY and CDR2 is FYNNEI. CDR3 size: 14 residues. The CDR3 DNA sequence: TGTGCCAGCAGCGCACAGGGGGCCTACACTGAAGCTTTCTTT. It translates to CASSAQGAYTEAFF.

The CDR3 DNA reads TGCGCCAGCAGCTTTAAGCTAGCCGGCACAGATACGCAGTATTTT. It codes for CASSFKLAGTDTQYF. The rearrangement joins TRBV5-1 to TRBJ2-3; D might be TRBD2 (5 bases). Trimming stripped 2 bases from V and 1 base from J, with 11 bases between. This CDR3 has 15 residues. Germline CDR1 SGHRS, CDR2 YFSETQ.

This chain uses TRBV30 with TRBJ2-7; TRBD1 aligns across 8 bases. Germline trimming cut 3 bases from V and 6 bases from J; bases unmatched to any gene: 10. CDR1 is GTSNPN and CDR2 is SVGIG in the germline V gene (reference sequence). This CDR3 spans 14 amino acids. The chain's CDR3 is CAWSPRRTGTEQYF. The CDR3 DNA reads TGTGCCTGGAGCCCCCGAAGGACAGGGACCGAGCAGTACTTC. Supplemented by reference TRBV30 and TRBJ2-7, the full variable domain reads SQTIHQWPATLVQPVGSPLSLECTVEGTSNPNLYWYRQAAGRGLQLLFYSVGIGQISSEVPQNLSASRPQDRQFILSSKKLLLSDSGFYLCAWSPRRTGTEQYFGPGTRLTVT.

In this sample, this clone turned up a few times. The chain recombines TRBV2 with TRBJ2-3, with TRBD1 matching over 11 bases. V dropped 5 bases and J dropped 5; count of bases not matched to a gene: 9. The CDR3 is 16 residues long. Germline V gives CDR1 SNHLY, CDR2 FYNNEI. The CDR3 region has the DNA TGTGCCAGCAGTCCACCTAGGACAGGGGGCGGAGATACGCAGTATTTT. This encodes CASSPPRTGGGDTQYF.

The rearrangement uses TRBV5-4 and TRBJ2-7; tentative D call: TRBD2 (5 bases). The CDR3 extends over 15 amino acids. V lost 7 bases, J lost 3 bases, and 20 bases lay in between. Germline CDR1 and CDR2: SGHNT and YYREEE (reference sequence). The CDR3 here is CASHSGVRGVYEQYF. In DNA form, the CDR3 reads TGTGCCAGCCATTCCGGGGTAAGAGGTGTCTACGAGCAGTACTTC.

This sequence joins TRBV30 and TRBJ2-2; 7 bases fit TRBD2. This CDR3 has 19 amino acids. Looked up from germline, CDR1 is GTSNPN and CDR2 is SVGIG (reference sequence). Losses at the gene ends were 0 bases for V and 1 base for J; bases not matched to a gene: 14. CDR3 nucleotides: TGTGCCTGGAGTGTACTTTGGGAGTTTGGGGGGGGGAACACCGGGGAGCTGTTTTTT. This gives the protein CAWSVLWEFGGGNTGELFF. The entire variable domain, with the rest obtained from reference TRBV30 and TRBJ2-2, is as follows: SQTIHQWPATLVQPVGSPLSLECTVEGTSNPNLYWYRQAAGRGLQLLFYSVGIGQISSEVPQNLSASRPQDRQFILSSKKLLLSDSGFYLCAWSVLWEFGGGNTGELFFGEGSRLTVL.

A note on this clone: The sample has other DNA sequences that encode this CDR3 too. This sequence joins TRBV18 and TRBJ1-1, with TRBD1 identical over 7 bases. CDR1 is KGHSH and CDR2 is LQKENI in the germline V gene. After removal of 6 bases from V and 3 bases from J, the junction contained 4 bases not matched to a gene. This CDR3 comprises 13 residues. This chain's CDR3 is CASSPGGDTEAFF. The DNA for the CDR3 is TGTGCCAGCTCTCCAGGGGGGGACACTGAAGCTTTCTTT.